The 30 T cell receptor beta chains presented below share a single source sample, sequenced in a study of shared clonotypes between healthy human individuals. As defined, naive CD8 cells were CD45RO-negative and positively selected for CCR7, with terminally differentiated effector memory CD45RA+ cells excluded. Profiled with immunoSEQ multiplex PCR; TCRdb holds only in-frame clones, not every one. The profile shows about 680,000 clones, about 90% of them singletons. The sequencing sample was made of naive CD8+ T cells sorted from blood. These receptors were collected from a man aged 25-45 years in good health.

This rearrangement joins TRBV2 to TRBJ2-5; D possibly uses TRBD1 or TRBD2 (6 bases each). Germline assignment: CDR1 SNHLY and CDR2 FYNNEI. The CDR3 is 13 residues long. Trimming removed 10 bases at V and 3 bases at J, with 15 bases between. This CDR3 is CATTWGAEETQYF. For the CDR3, the DNA is TGTGCCACCACCTGGGGGGCGGAAGAGACCCAGTACTTC.

This rearrangement joins TRBV9 to TRBJ2-1; the D gene is possibly TRBD2 (6 bases). V lost 3 bases to trimming and J lost 7 bases, with 20 bases between them. Germline V gives CDR1 SGDLS, CDR2 YYNGEE. The CDR3 totals 16 residues. DNA of the CDR3: TGTGCCAGCAGCGGACGCTCGGGACTCGGGGTAAATGAGCAGTTCTTC. Its translation is CASSGRSGLGVNEQFF.

The rearrangement joins TRBV4-1 to TRBJ2-7; 7 positions agree with TRBD1. The germline V gene encodes CDR1 MGHRA and CDR2 YSYEKL. The CDR3 totals 15 residues. The V segment lost 1 base and the J segment 4 bases; nucleotides outside the gene matches: 7. The CDR3 loop is CASSQGRQGLYEQYF. CDR3 bases: TGCGCCAGCAGCCAAGGGCGACAGGGATTATACGAGCAGTACTTC.

As regards this clone: In the same sample, other DNA sequences code for this CDR3. The rearrangement links TRBV27 to TRBJ1-4; D unresolved. CDR3 length: 13 residues. V shed 3 bases and J shed 2 bases, with 4 bases lying between them. Germline V gene data show CDR1 as MNHEY and CDR2 as SMNVEV (reference sequence). The CDR3 loop reads CASSFATNEKLFF. The CDR3 DNA follows: TGTGCCAGCAGTTTTGCTACTAATGAAAAACTGTTTTTT.

This chain uses TRBV6-5 with TRBJ2-7; D call uncertain. The CDR3 length is 13 residues. Trimming stripped 3 bases from V and 0 bases from J, with 6 bases between. CDR1 MNHEY and CDR2 SVGAGI come from the germline V gene. CDR3 region: CASSYFRSYEQYF. CDR3 coding DNA: TGTGCCAGCAGTTATTTTCGCTCCTACGAGCAGTACTTC.

The J gene is TRBJ2-7, the V gene TRBV27; D possibly corresponds to TRBD1 (6 bases). This CDR3 is built from 13 residues. Germline V lookup: CDR1 MNHEY, CDR2 SMNVEV (reference sequence). V was trimmed by 6 bases and J by 7 bases, leaving 16 bases between them. CDR3 coding DNA: TGTGCCAGCAGATGGATGCAGGGGCGGGAGCAGTACTTC. Encoded protein: CASRWMQGREQYF.

This clone was recorded only once. Other DNA sequences from this sample encode an identical CDR3 as well. The chain is built from TRBV6-5 and TRBJ2-1; D is perhaps TRBD2 (5 bases). The CDR3 has 14 residues. Trimming took 6 bases from V and 0 from J, leaving 9 bases between them. Per the germline V gene, CDR1 is MNHEY and CDR2 is SVGAGI. CDR3 bases: TGTGCCAGCAGGCCGGGGAGCTCCTACAATGAGCAGTTCTTC. Translated: CASRPGSSYNEQFF.

Many counts were recorded for this clone. This CDR3 is also generated by other DNA sequences in the sample. V and J are TRBV7-6 and TRBJ2-2, with D uncertain. Trimming stripped 0 bases from V and 6 bases from J, with 5 bases between. This CDR3 has 13 residues. The germline V gene encodes CDR1 SGHVS and CDR2 FNYEAQ. CDR3 region: CASSLAGAGELFF. CDR3 coding DNA: TGTGCCAGCAGCTTAGCTGGGGCCGGGGAGCTGTTTTTT.

CDR3 sequence (DNA): TGCAGCGTTGACGGGGGAAACACCATATATTTT. Encoded protein: CSVDGGNTIYF. The gene calls are TRBV29-1 and TRBJ1-3; no firm D call. The CDR3 loop spans 11 amino acids. Germline V gene lookup returns CDR1 SQVTM and CDR2 ANQGSEA. V was cut by 3 bases and J by 4 bases, with 4 bases left in between. Filled out from reference TRBV29-1 and TRBJ1-3, the complete variable domain reads SAVISQKPSRDICQRGTSLTIQCQVDSQVTMMFWYRQQPGQSLTLIATANQGSEATYESGFVIDKFPISRPNLTFSTLTVSNMSPEDSSIYLCSVDGGNTIYFGEGSWLTVV.

J is TRBJ2-2 and V is TRBV27; tentative D call: TRBD1 (5 bases). This CDR3 is built from 14 residues. In germline, CDR1 is MNHEY, CDR2 SMNVEV (reference sequence). Trimming pared 4 bases from V and 7 bases from J, leaving 13 bases between. DNA for the CDR3: TGTGCCAGCAGTTCTTGGACACTCGGCGGGGAGCTGTTTTTT. Residues: CASSSWTLGGELFF.

This chain uses TRBV18 with TRBJ2-2; 12 nucleotides align to TRBD2. Per germline, CDR1 KGHSH and CDR2 LQKENI. Trimming cost V 6 bases and J 1 base; bases outside gene matches: 3. This CDR3 has 16 residues. CDR3 DNA sequence: TGTGCCAGCTCTTCACTAGCGGGAGGGAACACCGGGGAGCTGTTTTTT. Protein product: CASSSLAGGNTGELFF.

The chain has TRBV29-1 and TRBJ2-7, with 10 nucleotides matching TRBD1. The germline CDR1 and CDR2 sequences are SQVTM and ANQGSEA. V was clipped by 0 bases and J by 2 bases; unmatched bases: 4. The CDR3 has 15 amino acids. As DNA, the CDR3 is TGCAGCGTTGAAGAAAGGGACAGGGGACCCTACGAGCAGTACTTC. Translating gives CSVEERDRGPYEQYF.

This sequence joins TRBV6-5 and TRBJ2-2, with 12 bases matching TRBD2. This CDR3 region has 15 residues. V shed 6 bases and J 5 bases; nucleotides not matched to a gene: 4. From germline, CDR1 is MNHEY and CDR2 SVGAGI. The CDR3 region is CASSPLAGGTGELFF. CDR3 DNA: TGTGCCAGCAGCCCACTAGCGGGAGGAACCGGGGAGCTGTTTTTT.

The CDR3 coding sequence is TGTGCCAGCAGCTTAAGTGAGCAGTTCTTC. Translating it yields CASSLSEQFF. V is TRBV7-9 and J is TRBJ2-1; D gene uncertain. This CDR3 comprises 10 residues. Deletions cut 2 bases from V and 9 bases from J, with 2 bases between. Germline CDR1 is SEHNR and CDR2 is FQNEAQ (reference sequence).

About this clone itself: Distinct nucleotide sequences in the sample also encode this CDR3. J is TRBJ1-2 and V is TRBV29-1; no clear D gene. CDR3 length equals 11 residues. V lost 4 bases to trimming and J lost 6 bases, with 9 bases between them. From germline, CDR1 is SQVTM and CDR2 ANQGSEA. The CDR3 here is CSVVGLDGYTF. DNA of the CDR3: TGCAGCGTTGTAGGACTTGATGGCTACACCTTC.

The chain employs TRBV7-9 and TRBJ1-2; 7 bases align to TRBD1. This CDR3 has 16 amino acids. V trimming: 5 bases; J trimming: 5 bases; junction bases outside the gene matches: 14. CDR1 and CDR2 (germline): SEHNR, FQNEAQ (reference sequence). The CDR3 reads CASSDTGQDISYGYTF. Written as DNA, the CDR3 is TGTGCCAGCAGCGATACCGGACAGGACATAAGTTATGGCTACACCTTC.

The chain has TRBV5-5 and TRBJ1-2, with D hard to call. The germline gives CDR1 SGHKS, CDR2 YYEKEE (reference sequence). Trimming cost V 6 bases and J 2 bases, with 14 bases left between them. This CDR3 is built from 14 residues. CDR3 protein: CASTPGSTNYGYTF. CDR3 DNA: TGTGCCAGCACCCCGGGGTCTACCAACTATGGCTACACCTTC.

The chain has TRBV6-6 and TRBJ1-1, with TRBD1 matching over 7 bases. The germline V gene encodes CDR1 MNHNY and CDR2 SVGAGI (reference sequence). With V trimmed by 6 bases and J by 4 bases, 5 bases remained unmatched. CDR3 length: 13 amino acids. The CDR3, as DNA: TGTGCCAGCAGCCAACCAGGGGGCACTGAAGCTTTCTTT. Translating it yields CASSQPGGTEAFF.

The rearrangement joins TRBV5-1 to TRBJ2-3; 8 bases fit TRBD1. This CDR3 has 17 amino acids. Unmatched junction bases numbered 12, after V lost 5 bases and J lost 1 base. The V gene's germline CDR1 is SGHRS and CDR2 YFSETQ. CDR3 region: CASRPGQGSTGTDTQYF. DNA for the CDR3: TGCGCCAGCAGACCCGGACAGGGTAGTACCGGCACAGATACGCAGTATTTT.

The rearrangement links TRBV9 to TRBJ2-7; 8 bases line up with TRBD2. Germline V CDR1 and CDR2: SGDLS, YYNGEE. The CDR3 totals 16 residues. With 1 base clipped from V and 1 base from J, the junction kept 7 bases outside the gene matches. This CDR3 reads CASSVPRGTSSYEQYF. CDR3 bases: TGTGCCAGCAGCGTACCACGGGGGACTAGTTCCTACGAGCAGTACTTC. Supplemented by reference TRBV9 and TRBJ2-7, the full variable domain reads DSGVTQTPKHLITATGQRVTLRCSPRSGDLSVYWYQQSLDQGLQFLIQYYNGEERAKGNILERFSAQQFPDLHSELNLSSLELGDSALYFCASSVPRGTSSYEQYFGPGTRLTVT.

This chain uses TRBV6-5 with TRBJ1-1, with D uncertain. Germline loops: CDR1 MNHEY, CDR2 SVGAGI. This CDR3 has 14 residues. V lost 0 bases to trimming and J lost 5 bases, with 10 bases between them. CDR3 nucleotide sequence: TGTGCCAGCAGTTACTCTGGAGGGAAGACTGAAGCTTTCTTT. This translates into CASSYSGGKTEAFF.

V gene TRBV30 combines with J gene TRBJ2-7, with 8 bases matching TRBD2. Losses at the gene ends were 3 bases for V and 0 bases for J; bases not matched to a gene: 7. Looked up from germline, CDR1 is GTSNPN and CDR2 is SVGIG (reference sequence). This CDR3 has 15 residues. This chain's CDR3 is CAWSTLGTSSYEQYF. In nucleotides, the CDR3 is TGTGCCTGGAGCACCCTCGGGACTAGCTCCTACGAGCAGTACTTC.

The chain combines TRBV27 with TRBJ2-1; D not resolved. Germline CDR1 reads MNHEY; CDR2 reads SMNVEV (reference sequence). The CDR3 extends over 16 amino acids. V shed 3 bases and J shed 6 bases, with 18 bases lying between them. This CDR3 reads CASSLIGLPYVNEQFF. CDR3 in DNA: TGTGCCAGCAGTTTGATCGGCCTTCCATACGTCAATGAGCAGTTCTTC.

A remark on this clone: The sample has other DNA sequences that encode this CDR3 too. This chain joins TRBV7-9 and TRBJ2-1; D not resolved. CDR3 length: 13 residues. Between the trimmed V and J ends, which lost 0 bases and 6 bases, there was a span of 6 bases. CDR1 is SEHNR, CDR2 FQNEAQ, per germline (reference sequence). The CDR3 loop reads CASSLADGNEQFF. DNA for the CDR3: TGTGCCAGCAGCTTAGCGGACGGCAATGAGCAGTTCTTC.

The V and J genes are TRBV7-7 and TRBJ2-1; D unresolved. Trimming took off 0 bases at V and 5 bases at J, with 14 bases between the two ends. The CDR3 is 16 residues long. Germline V CDR1 and CDR2: SSHAT, FNYEAQ (reference sequence). The CDR3 sequence is CASSLALGWENNEQFF. Written as DNA, the CDR3 is TGTGCCAGCAGCTTAGCGTTGGGGTGGGAAAACAATGAGCAGTTCTTC.

The chain links TRBV5-1 to TRBJ2-1, with TRBD2 matching over 10 bases. V shed 0 bases and J 3 bases; nucleotides not matched to a gene: 12. The CDR3 contains 19 residues. CDR1 is SGHRS and CDR2 is YFSETQ in the germline V gene. CDR3 loop: CASSLGALAGVLGYNEQFF. The CDR3 nucleotides read TGCGCCAGCAGCTTGGGGGCGCTAGCGGGAGTACTGGGCTACAATGAGCAGTTCTTC.

The CDR3 reads CASTEGLLVDYEQYF. The DNA for the CDR3 is TGCGCCAGTACCGAGGGACTATTAGTTGACTACGAGCAGTACTTC. This rearrangement joins TRBV10-2 to TRBJ2-7; 7 bases align to TRBD2. The CDR3 consists of 15 residues. Trimming took 9 bases from V and 3 from J; bases not matched to a gene: 14. Per the germline V gene, CDR1 is WSHSY and CDR2 is SAAADI.

This sequence joins TRBV5-4 and TRBJ2-3; TRBD2 might be the D (5 bases). The CDR3 is 16 residues long. Deletions cut 0 bases from V and 0 bases from J, with 11 bases between. CDR1 and CDR2 (germline): SGHNT, YYREEE (reference sequence). CDR3 amino acids: CASSLVGGPSTDTQYF. The CDR3 DNA reads TGTGCCAGCAGCTTGGTTGGCGGGCCTAGCACAGATACGCAGTATTTT.

The V call is TRBV15, the J call TRBJ1-1; D is perhaps TRBD1 (6 bases). Germline loops: CDR1 LNHNV, CDR2 YYDKDF (reference sequence). The CDR3 is 18 residues long. Trimming took 8 bases from V and 0 from J, leaving 25 bases between them. CDR3 sequence reads: CATWRGPGGAGMNTEAFF. The CDR3 DNA reads as TGTGCCACCTGGCGGGGTCCCGGGGGCGCAGGTATGAACACTGAAGCTTTCTTT.

The V call is TRBV11-2, the J call TRBJ2-1; 11 positions match TRBD1. The V gene end was trimmed by 5 bases and the J gene end by 2 bases; junction bases not matched to a gene: 14. The CDR3 is made up of 19 amino acids. The germline CDR1 and CDR2 sequences are SGHAT and FQNNGV. CDR3 residues: CASSNTGTGGQTAYNEQFF. In DNA, the CDR3 is TGTGCCAGCAGCAACACCGGGACAGGGGGACAAACCGCCTACAATGAGCAGTTCTTC. The whole variable domain, remainder taken from reference TRBV11-2 and TRBJ2-1, is EAGVAQSPRYKIIEKRQSVAFWCNPISGHATLYWYQQILGQGPKLLIQFQNNGVVDDSQLPKDRFSAERLKGVDSTLKIQPAKLEDSAVYLCASSNTGTGGQTAYNEQFFGPGTRLTVL.